Following are 25 T cell receptor beta chains from one sample sequenced in a study of PD-1 blockade in classical Hodgkin lymphoma. Clones were read by immunoSEQ multiplex PCR, and TCRdb kept only the in-frame ones, dropping some. The top ten clones hold roughly 8% of a sample with 64,000 or so clones, around nine tenths of them seen once. As to time point: cycle 4 day 1 (C4D1), after 6 weeks of nivolumab. All the patients suffered relapse after autologous stem cell transplantation, and brentuximab vedotin exposure differed. The source material was peripheral blood mononuclear cells (PBMCs), sampled before the fourth cycle of nivolumab. These receptor sequences come from a human donor with classical Hodgkin lymphoma.

The chain has TRBV7-2 and TRBJ1-4, with TRBD1 matching 11 bases. Germline CDR1 and CDR2: SGHTA and FQGNSA. The ends lost 4 bases at V and 2 bases at J; junction bases unmatched: 6. The CDR3 loop spans 17 amino acids. The CDR3 reads CASSSLGQGATNEKLFF. The CDR3 DNA sequence: TGTGCCAGCAGCTCTTTAGGACAGGGGGCTACTAATGAAAAACTGTTTTTT. Drawing the rest from reference TRBV7-2 and TRBJ1-4, the complete variable domain is GAGVSQSPSNKVTEKGKDVELRCDPISGHTALYWYRQSLGQGLEFLIYFQGNSAPDKSGLPSDRFSAERTGGSVSTLTIQRTQQEDSAVYLCASSSLGQGATNEKLFFGSGTQLSVL.

This clone was seen only a few times. The rearrangement links TRBV18 to TRBJ2-1; no clear D gene. The CDR3 totals 11 residues. CDR1 and CDR2 (germline): KGHSH, LQKENI. V was clipped by 2 bases and J by 9 bases, with 5 bases between them. CDR3 DNA: TGTGCCAGCTCACCAGGTCGTGAGCAGTTCTTC. It is translated as CASSPGREQFF.

J is TRBJ2-3 and V is TRBV6-5, with D perhaps TRBD1 (5 bases). Germline V CDR1 and CDR2: MNHEY, SVGAGI. V shed 1 base and J shed 3 bases, with 8 bases lying between them. CDR3 size: 14 residues. In DNA, the CDR3 is TGTGCCAGCAGTTACTATAGGGGTACAGATACGCAGTATTTT. Amino acids: CASSYYRGTDTQYF.

Here the CDR3 DNA reads TGCAGCGTTGAAGAGTGGCCACCGAACTATGGCTACACCTTC. This gives the protein CSVEEWPPNYGYTF. The V gene is TRBV29-1, the J gene TRBJ1-2; no clear D. The CDR3 spans 14 residues. Germline assignment: CDR1 SQVTM and CDR2 ANQGSEA. The ends were cut back, 0 bases at V and 2 bases at J, with 10 bases in the middle. Using reference TRBV29-1 and TRBJ1-2 for the parts outside the CDR3, the full variable domain is SAVISQKPSRDICQRGTSLTIQCQVDSQVTMMFWYRQQPGQSLTLIATANQGSEATYESGFVIDKFPISRPNLTFSTLTVSNMSPEDSSIYLCSVEEWPPNYGYTFGSGTRLTVV.

The chain links TRBV6-6 to TRBJ1-1; 7 bases align to TRBD1. In germline, CDR1 is MNHNY, CDR2 SVGAGI (reference sequence). Trimming at V came to 5 bases and at J to 1 base, leaving 4 bases not matched to a gene. The CDR3 is 14 amino acids. CDR3 nucleotides: TGTGCCAGCAGTCAACAGGGGCCGAACACTGAAGCTTTCTTT. This sequence encodes CASSQQGPNTEAFF.

This clone was recorded once. The J gene is TRBJ2-7, the V gene TRBV29-1, with D possibly matching TRBD2 (7 bases). This CDR3 has 15 residues. V was clipped by 0 bases and J by 1 base, with 13 bases between them. Per germline, CDR1 SQVTM and CDR2 ANQGSEA. The CDR3 DNA sequence: TGCAGCGTTGAAGATTTTGGGGGGGCTTCCTACGAGCAGTACTTC. Amino acid sequence: CSVEDFGGASYEQYF.

The gene calls are TRBV9 and TRBJ1-2; weak D call: TRBD1 (5 bases). Trimming took off 6 bases at V and 5 bases at J, with 14 bases between the two ends. There are 13 residues in the CDR3. Germline CDR1 reads SGDLS; CDR2 reads YYNGEE. The CDR3: CASTFGHDYGYTF. CDR3 sequence (DNA): TGTGCCAGCACCTTCGGACATGATTATGGCTACACCTTC.

The V call is TRBV6-5, the J call TRBJ2-7, with 8 bases that match TRBD1. The CDR3 is made up of 14 amino acids. The V and J ends lost 6 bases and 4 bases, in that order; junction bases with no gene match: 8. The germline V gene encodes CDR1 MNHEY and CDR2 SVGAGI. The CDR3 spells CASSQPGQAYEQYF. As DNA, the CDR3 is TGTGCCAGCAGCCAGCCGGGACAGGCTTACGAGCAGTACTTC.

The rearrangement joins TRBV4-1 to TRBJ1-1, with D possibly matching TRBD1 (5 bases). Trimming stripped 8 bases from V and 0 bases from J, with 19 bases between. The length of the CDR3 is 16 residues. Germline assignment: CDR1 MGHRA and CDR2 YSYEKL. The CDR3 DNA is TGCGCCAGCTTATCTCAGGAGGGGCTAATGAACACTGAAGCTTTCTTT. This gives the protein CASLSQEGLMNTEAFF.

J is TRBJ2-1 and V is TRBV27, with TRBD2 identical over 7 bases. V gave up 4 bases and J gave up 3 bases; unmatched junction bases: 9. This CDR3 contains 16 residues. The germline CDR1 and CDR2 sequences are MNHEY and SMNVEV (reference sequence). The CDR3 region is CASSSQASGLYNEQFF. The CDR3 DNA reads as TGTGCCAGCAGTTCCCAAGCTAGCGGACTCTACAATGAGCAGTTCTTC.

This sequence joins TRBV15 and TRBJ2-7; possible D gene TRBD2, 6 bases. Germline loops: CDR1 LNHNV, CDR2 YYDKDF (reference sequence). With 0 bases removed from V and 3 bases from J, the gap between germline ends came to 18 bases. The CDR3 totals 17 residues. Here the CDR3 reads CATSRDLTSLALYEQYF. The CDR3 nucleotides are TGTGCCACCAGCAGAGATCTTACGAGCCTAGCGCTCTACGAGCAGTACTTC.

The J gene is TRBJ2-1, the V gene TRBV19; TRBD2 agrees at 11 bases. The trim removed 4 bases at V and 0 bases at J, leaving 5 bases unmatched. There are 17 residues in the CDR3. CDR1 and CDR2 (germline): LNHDA, SQIVND (reference sequence). The CDR3, as DNA: TGTGCCAGTAGTACCCCTAGCGGGAGGAGCTCCTACAATGAGCAGTTCTTC. Protein product: CASSTPSGRSSYNEQFF. The complete variable domain, with remaining parts taken from reference TRBV19 and TRBJ2-1, reads DGGITQSPKYLFRKEGQNVTLSCEQNLNHDAMYWYRQDPGQGLRLIYYSQIVNDFQKGDIAEGYSVSREKKESFPLTVTSAQKNPTAFYLCASSTPSGRSSYNEQFFGPGTRLTVL.

The chain employs TRBV10-2 and TRBJ1-2, with D maybe TRBD1 (5 bases). CDR1 and CDR2 (germline): WSHSY, SAAADI. This CDR3 spans 13 amino acids. V lost 5 bases to trimming and J lost 4 bases, with 11 bases between them. This CDR3 reads CASSPDSLYGYTF. The CDR3 nucleotides are TGCGCCAGCAGTCCCGACAGTCTCTATGGCTACACCTTC.

The V gene is TRBV2, the J gene TRBJ2-7, with D perhaps TRBD2 (5 bases). Germline values: CDR1 SNHLY, CDR2 FYNNEI. With 4 bases removed from V and 7 bases from J, the gap between germline ends came to 14 bases. The length of the CDR3 is 13 residues. The CDR3 protein is CASSADAEREQYF. The CDR3 bases are TGTGCCAGCAGTGCGGACGCCGAGCGGGAGCAGTACTTC. Full variable domain (remainder filled in from reference TRBV2 and TRBJ2-7): EPEVTQTPSHQVTQMGQEVILRCVPISNHLYFYWYRQILGQKVEFLVSFYNNEISEKSEIFDDQFSVERPDGSNFTLKIRSTKLEDSAMYFCASSADAEREQYFGPGTRLTVT.

This chain links TRBV28 with TRBJ2-7; TRBD1 agrees at 9 bases. V lost 3 bases, J lost 5 bases, and 5 bases stayed unmatched. Germline V gene sequence: CDR1 MDHEN, CDR2 SYDVKM. CDR3 size: 14 residues. For the CDR3, the DNA is TGTGCCAGCAGTTTGGGGACAGGGTTCAACGAGCAGTACTTC. The encoded protein is CASSLGTGFNEQYF.

The rearrangement joins TRBV5-1 to TRBJ2-3; TRBD1 might be the D (5 bases). Trimming cost V 5 bases and J 2 bases, with 15 bases left between them. Germline CDR1 reads SGHRS; CDR2 reads YFSETQ. The CDR3 runs to 15 residues. The CDR3 DNA is TGCGCCAGCAGTAGACAGACGGCAGTCACAGATACGCAGTATTTT. Its protein product is CASSRQTAVTDTQYF.

V and J are TRBV2 and TRBJ2-3, with 7 bases fitting TRBD2. The germline CDR1 and CDR2 sequences are SNHLY and FYNNEI. The CDR3 is made up of 15 amino acids. After removal of 3 bases from V and 2 bases from J, the junction contained 5 bases not matched to a gene. The CDR3 DNA reads TGTGCCAGCAGTGACCCAGCGGGGATCACAGATACGCAGTATTTT. The encoded protein is CASSDPAGITDTQYF.

The V and J genes are TRBV6-5 and TRBJ2-7; D call uncertain. V lost 1 base and J 2 bases, leaving 9 bases between the germline ends. CDR3 length: 14 residues. Germline CDR1 is MNHEY and CDR2 is SVGAGI. Here the CDR3 DNA reads TGTGCCAGCAGTTACTTAGGCAGGACCTACGAGCAGTACTTC. It is translated as CASSYLGRTYEQYF.

J is TRBJ2-7 and V is TRBV21-1; TRBD2, as called in the table, went unchecked against the DNA. TRBV21-1 is listed as a pseudogene. This CDR3 comprises 17 residues. The CDR3 sequence is CASSASSGGVASYEQYF. The DNA for the CDR3 is TGTGCCAGCAGCGCCTCTAGCGGGGGGGTGGCATCCTACGAGCAGTACTTC.

With regard to this clone: Germline and junction disagree at one end, which may indicate a read error. The V and J genes are TRBV27 and TRBJ2-7; 8 bases fit TRBD2. The CDR3 totals 15 residues. CDR1 and CDR2 from the germline V gene are MNHEY and SMNVEV (reference sequence). The CDR3, as DNA: TGTGCCAGCAGTATATCAAGCGGGAGCAGGGGTGAGCAGTACTTC. Amino acid sequence: CASSISSGSRGEQYF.

The rearrangement joins TRBV5-8 to TRBJ2-7, with a possible D match to TRBD2 (5 bases). Germline-derived CDR1 and CDR2 are SGHTS and YDEGEE. Trimming cost V 6 bases and J 0 bases, with 22 bases left between them. The CDR3 is 17 residues long. CDR3 bases: TGTGCCAGCATCATGAGGGTCTTAAACTCTCCCTCCTACGAGCAGTACTTC. This codes for CASIMRVLNSPSYEQYF.

V usage is TRBV29-1 and J usage is TRBJ2-5; 11 bases align to TRBD1. The V gene end was trimmed by 6 bases and the J gene end by 5 bases; junction bases not matched to a gene: 11. CDR3 size: 15 residues. Germline CDR1 is SQVTM and CDR2 is ANQGSEA. CDR3 loop: CSVEPGQGEGETQYF. CDR3 in DNA: TGCAGCGTAGAACCGGGACAGGGGGAGGGGGAGACCCAGTACTTC. The full variable domain, rest sourced from reference TRBV29-1 and TRBJ2-5, is SAVISQKPSRDICQRGTSLTIQCQVDSQVTMMFWYRQQPGQSLTLIATANQGSEATYESGFVIDKFPISRPNLTFSTLTVSNMSPEDSSIYLCSVEPGQGEGETQYFGPGTRLLVL.

The chain combines TRBV5-1 with TRBJ2-7, with TRBD1 matching 9 bases. In germline, CDR1 is SGHRS, CDR2 YFSETQ. The CDR3 covers 14 residues. J lost 4 bases, V lost 4 bases, and 6 bases had no gene match. The CDR3 spells CASSEGTGLYEQYF. The CDR3 DNA is TGCGCCAGCAGCGAAGGGACAGGGTTGTACGAGCAGTACTTC.

This rearrangement joins TRBV14 to TRBJ2-1; 9 bases line up with TRBD1. Per germline, CDR1 SGHDN and CDR2 FVKESK. The CDR3 spans 13 residues. J was trimmed by 6 bases and V by 4 bases; bases with no gene match: 1. CDR3 coding DNA: TGTGCCAGCAGCCGGACAGGGGTCAATGAGCAGTTCTTC. It translates to CASSRTGVNEQFF.

In its sample, this clone was seen once. CDR3 sequence: CASSEVMASGELFF. Here the CDR3 DNA reads TGTGCCAGCAGTGAAGTGATGGCTTCCGGGGAGCTGTTTTTT. The chain is built from TRBV6-1 and TRBJ2-2; no clear D. Germline assignment: CDR1 MNHNS and CDR2 SASEGT. The CDR3 covers 14 residues. V was trimmed by 1 base and J by 6 bases, leaving 9 bases between them.